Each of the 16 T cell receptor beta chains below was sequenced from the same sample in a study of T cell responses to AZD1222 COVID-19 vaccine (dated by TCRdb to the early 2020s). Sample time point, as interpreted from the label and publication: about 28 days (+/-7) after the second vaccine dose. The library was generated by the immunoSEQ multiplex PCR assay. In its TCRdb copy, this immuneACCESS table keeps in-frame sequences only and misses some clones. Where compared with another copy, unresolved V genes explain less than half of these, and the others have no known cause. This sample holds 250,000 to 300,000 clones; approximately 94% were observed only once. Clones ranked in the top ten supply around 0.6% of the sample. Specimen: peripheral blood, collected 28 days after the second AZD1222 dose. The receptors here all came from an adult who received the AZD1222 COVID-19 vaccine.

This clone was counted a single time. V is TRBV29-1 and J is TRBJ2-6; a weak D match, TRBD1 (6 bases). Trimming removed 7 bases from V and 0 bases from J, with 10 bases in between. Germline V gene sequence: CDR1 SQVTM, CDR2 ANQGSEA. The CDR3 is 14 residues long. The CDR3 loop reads CSAGANSGANVLTF. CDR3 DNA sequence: TGCAGCGCAGGGGCAAACTCTGGGGCCAACGTCCTGACTTTC.

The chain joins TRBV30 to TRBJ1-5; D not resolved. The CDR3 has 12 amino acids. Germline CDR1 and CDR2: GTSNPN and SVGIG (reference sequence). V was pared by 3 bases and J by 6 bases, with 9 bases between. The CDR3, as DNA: TGTGCCTGGAGCCTCCCCAGTCAGCCCCAGCATTTT. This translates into CAWSLPSQPQHF.

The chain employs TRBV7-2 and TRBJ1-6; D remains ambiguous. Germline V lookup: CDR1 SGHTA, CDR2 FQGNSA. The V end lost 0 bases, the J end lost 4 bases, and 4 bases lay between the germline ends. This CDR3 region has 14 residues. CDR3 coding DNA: TGTGCCAGCAGCTTAGCTACTTATAATTCACCCCTCCACTTT. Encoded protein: CASSLATYNSPLHF.

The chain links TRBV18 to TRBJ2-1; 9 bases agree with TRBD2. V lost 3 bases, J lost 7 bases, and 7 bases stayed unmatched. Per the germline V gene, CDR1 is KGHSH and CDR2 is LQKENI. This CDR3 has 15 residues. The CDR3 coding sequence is TGTGCCAGCTCACCTGCTAGCGGGGTGGGTAATGAGCAGTTCTTC. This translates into CASSPASGVGNEQFF. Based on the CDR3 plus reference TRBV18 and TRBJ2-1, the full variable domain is NAGVMQNPRHLVRRRGQEARLRCSPMKGHSHVYWYRQLPEEGLKFMVYLQKENIIDESGMPKERFSAEFPKEGPSILRIQQVVRGDSAAYFCASSPASGVGNEQFFGPGTRLTVL.

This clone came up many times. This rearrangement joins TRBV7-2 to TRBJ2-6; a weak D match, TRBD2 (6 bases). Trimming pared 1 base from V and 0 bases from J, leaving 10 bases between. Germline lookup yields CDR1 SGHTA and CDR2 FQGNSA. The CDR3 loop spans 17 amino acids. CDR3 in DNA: TGTGCCAGCAGCTTAGGGGGGGTAAGCTCTGGGGCCAACGTCCTGACTTTC. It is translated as CASSLGGVSSGANVLTF.

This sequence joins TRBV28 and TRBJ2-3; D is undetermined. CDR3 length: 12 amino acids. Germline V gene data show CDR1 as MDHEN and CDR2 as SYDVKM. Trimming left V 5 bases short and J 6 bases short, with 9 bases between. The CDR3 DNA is TGTGCCAGCAGTCCTGGCAAGGATACGCAGTATTTT. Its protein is CASSPGKDTQYF.

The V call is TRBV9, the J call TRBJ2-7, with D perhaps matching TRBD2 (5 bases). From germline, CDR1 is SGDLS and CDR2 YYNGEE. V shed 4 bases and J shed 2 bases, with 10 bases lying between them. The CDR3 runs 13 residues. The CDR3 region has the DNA TGTGCCAGCAGCCCCGGGATCACCTACGAGCAGTACTTC. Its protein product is CASSPGITYEQYF.

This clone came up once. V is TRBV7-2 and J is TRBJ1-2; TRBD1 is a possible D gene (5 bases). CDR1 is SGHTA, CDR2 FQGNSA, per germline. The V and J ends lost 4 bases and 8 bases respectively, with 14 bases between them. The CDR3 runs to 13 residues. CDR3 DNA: TGTGCCAGCAGCTCCGGGGGAGGACGGGGCTACACCTTC. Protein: CASSSGGGRGYTF.

The chain's CDR3 is CASSLARPSYEQYF. CDR3 in DNA: TGTGCCAGCAGCTTAGCTCGTCCGAGCTACGAGCAGTACTTC. V is TRBV11-2 and J is TRBJ2-7; D unclear. Trimming shortened V by 1 base and J by 3 bases, and 10 bases separated the two germline ends. The CDR3 runs 14 residues. Germline-derived CDR1 and CDR2 are SGHAT and FQNNGV.

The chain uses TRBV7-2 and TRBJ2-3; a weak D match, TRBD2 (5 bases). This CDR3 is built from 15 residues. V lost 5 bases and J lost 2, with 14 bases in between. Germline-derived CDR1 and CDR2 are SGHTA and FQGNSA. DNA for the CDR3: TGTGCCAGCAGCCCAATAGCGTTCAACACAGATACGCAGTATTTT. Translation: CASSPIAFNTDTQYF.

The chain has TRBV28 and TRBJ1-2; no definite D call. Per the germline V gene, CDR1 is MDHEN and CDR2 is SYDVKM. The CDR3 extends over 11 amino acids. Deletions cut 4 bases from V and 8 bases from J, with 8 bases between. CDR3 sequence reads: CASSSRKGYTF. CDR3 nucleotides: TGTGCCAGCAGTTCGAGGAAAGGCTACACCTTC.

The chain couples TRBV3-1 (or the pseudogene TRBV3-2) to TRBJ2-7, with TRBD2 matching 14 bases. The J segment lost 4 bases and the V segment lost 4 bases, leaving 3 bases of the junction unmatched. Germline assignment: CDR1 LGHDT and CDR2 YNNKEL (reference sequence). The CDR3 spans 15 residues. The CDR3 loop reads CASSLGLAGEYEQYF. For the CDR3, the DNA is TGTGCCAGCAGCCTGGGACTAGCGGGAGAATACGAGCAGTACTTC.

The CDR3 region is CASSGRQGNTEAFF. CDR3 in DNA: TGTGCCAGCAGCGGCAGACAGGGAAACACTGAAGCTTTCTTT. The chain couples TRBV9 to TRBJ1-1; TRBD1 matches 7 bases. Germline assignment: CDR1 SGDLS and CDR2 YYNGEE. J was trimmed by 2 bases and V by 3 bases; bases with no gene match: 4. This CDR3 is 14 amino acids long.

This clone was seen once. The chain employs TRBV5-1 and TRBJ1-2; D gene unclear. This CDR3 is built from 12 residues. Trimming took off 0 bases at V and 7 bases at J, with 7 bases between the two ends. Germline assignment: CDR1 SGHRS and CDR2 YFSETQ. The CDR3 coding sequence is TGCGCCAGCAGCTTGGGGGTCAGTGGCTACACCTTC. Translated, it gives CASSLGVSGYTF.

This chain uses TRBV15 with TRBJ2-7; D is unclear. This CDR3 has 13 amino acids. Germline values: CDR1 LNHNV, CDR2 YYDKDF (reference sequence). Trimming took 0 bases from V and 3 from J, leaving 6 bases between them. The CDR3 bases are TGTGCCACCAGCAGAGATAACGGCTACGAGCAGTACTTC. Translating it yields CATSRDNGYEQYF.

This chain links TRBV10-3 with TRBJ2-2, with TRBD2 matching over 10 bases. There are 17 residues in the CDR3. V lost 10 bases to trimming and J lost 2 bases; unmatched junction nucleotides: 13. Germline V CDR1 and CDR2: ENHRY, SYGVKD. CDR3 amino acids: CATAEREGRSNTGELFF. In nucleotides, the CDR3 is TGTGCCACCGCGGAGCGGGAGGGCCGTAGCAACACCGGGGAGCTGTTTTTT.